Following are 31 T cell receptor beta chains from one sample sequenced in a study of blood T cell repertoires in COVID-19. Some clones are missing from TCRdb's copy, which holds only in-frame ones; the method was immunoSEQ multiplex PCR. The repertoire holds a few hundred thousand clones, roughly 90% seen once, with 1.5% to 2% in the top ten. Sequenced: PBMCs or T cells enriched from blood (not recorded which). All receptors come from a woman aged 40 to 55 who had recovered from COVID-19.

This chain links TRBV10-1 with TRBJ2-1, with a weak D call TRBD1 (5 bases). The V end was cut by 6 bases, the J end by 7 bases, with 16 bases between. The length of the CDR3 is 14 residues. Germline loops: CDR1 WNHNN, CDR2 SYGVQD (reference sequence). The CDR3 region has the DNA TGCGCCAGCAGCGACCCCCCAGGGTCGAATGAGCAGTTCTTC. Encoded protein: CASSDPPGSNEQFF.

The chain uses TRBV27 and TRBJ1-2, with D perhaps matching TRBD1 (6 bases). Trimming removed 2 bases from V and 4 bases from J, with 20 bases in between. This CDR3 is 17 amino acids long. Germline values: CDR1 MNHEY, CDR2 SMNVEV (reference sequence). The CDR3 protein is CASSLVHSQGQVYGYTF. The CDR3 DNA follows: TGTGCCAGCAGTTTAGTTCATTCACAGGGCCAAGTCTATGGCTACACCTTC.

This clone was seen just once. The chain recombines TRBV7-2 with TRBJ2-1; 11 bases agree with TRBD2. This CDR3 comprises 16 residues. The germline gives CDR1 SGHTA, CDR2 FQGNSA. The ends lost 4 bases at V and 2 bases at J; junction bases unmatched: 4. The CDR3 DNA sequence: TGTGCCAGCAGCTCAATAGCGGGAGGGCCCTACAATGAGCAGTTCTTC. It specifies CASSSIAGGPYNEQFF.

For the CDR3, the DNA is TGTGCCAGCAGCTTATCTCTGACTAGCGGTTACAATGAGCAGTTCTTC. This sequence encodes CASSLSLTSGYNEQFF. The V call is TRBV7-2, the J call TRBJ2-1, with 9 bases identical to TRBD2. Trimming took 2 bases from V and 4 from J; bases not matched to a gene: 6. Looked up from germline, CDR1 is SGHTA and CDR2 is FQGNSA. The CDR3 is 16 amino acids.

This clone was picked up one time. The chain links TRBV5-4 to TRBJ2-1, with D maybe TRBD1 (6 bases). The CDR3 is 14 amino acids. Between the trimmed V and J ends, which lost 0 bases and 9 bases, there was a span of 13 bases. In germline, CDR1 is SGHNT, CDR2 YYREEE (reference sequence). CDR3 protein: CASSLGTGSGEQFF. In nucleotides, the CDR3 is TGTGCCAGCAGCTTGGGCACAGGGTCAGGTGAGCAGTTCTTC.

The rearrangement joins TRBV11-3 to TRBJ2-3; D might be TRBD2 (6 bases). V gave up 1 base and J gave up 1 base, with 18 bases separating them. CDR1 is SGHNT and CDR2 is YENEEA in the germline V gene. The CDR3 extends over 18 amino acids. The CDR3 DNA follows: TGTGCCAGCAGCTTAGGAGGTAGCGGTTGGGGTGGCACAGATACGCAGTATTTT. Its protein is CASSLGGSGWGGTDTQYF.

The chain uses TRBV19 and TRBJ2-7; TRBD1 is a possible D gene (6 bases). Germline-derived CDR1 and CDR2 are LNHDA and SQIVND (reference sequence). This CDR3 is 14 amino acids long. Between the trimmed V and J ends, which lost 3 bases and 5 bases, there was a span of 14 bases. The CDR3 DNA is TGTGCCAGTAGTATCATGACAGGTCCCAACGAGCAGTACTTC. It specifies CASSIMTGPNEQYF.

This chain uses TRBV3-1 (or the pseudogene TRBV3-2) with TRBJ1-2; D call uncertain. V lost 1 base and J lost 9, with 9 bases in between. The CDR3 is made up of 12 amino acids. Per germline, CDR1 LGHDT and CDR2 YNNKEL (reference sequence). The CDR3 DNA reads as TGTGCCAGCAGCCAAGGGAGGGTCCGCTACACCTTC. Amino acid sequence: CASSQGRVRYTF.

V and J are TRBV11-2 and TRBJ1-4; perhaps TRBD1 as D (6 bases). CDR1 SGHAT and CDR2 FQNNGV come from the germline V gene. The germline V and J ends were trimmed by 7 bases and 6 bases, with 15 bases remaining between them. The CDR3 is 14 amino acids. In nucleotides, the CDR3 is TGTGCCAGCACCAGGACAGTGGGGGATGAAAAACTGTTTTTT. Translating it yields CASTRTVGDEKLFF.

The CDR3 nucleotides are TGTGCCAGCTCACCCCAGGTGTACGGAAGCAATCAGCCCCAGCATTTT. Its translation is CASSPQVYGSNQPQHF. The chain has TRBV18 and TRBJ1-5, with D hard to call. The CDR3 totals 16 residues. Per germline, CDR1 KGHSH and CDR2 LQKENI. V dropped 3 bases and J dropped 1 base, with 13 bases sitting between them.

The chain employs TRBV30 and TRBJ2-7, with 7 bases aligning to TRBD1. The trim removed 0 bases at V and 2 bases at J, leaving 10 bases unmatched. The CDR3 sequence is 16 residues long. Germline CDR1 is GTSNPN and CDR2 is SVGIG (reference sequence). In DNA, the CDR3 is TGTGCCTGGAGTGTAAAGAGACAGGGACCAGCCTACGAGCAGTACTTC. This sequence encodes CAWSVKRQGPAYEQYF.

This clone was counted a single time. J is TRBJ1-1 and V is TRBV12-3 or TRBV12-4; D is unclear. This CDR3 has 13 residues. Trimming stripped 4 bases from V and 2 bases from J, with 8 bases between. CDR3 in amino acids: CASSYRGNTEAFF. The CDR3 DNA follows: TGTGCCAGCAGTTATCGGGGAAACACTGAAGCTTTCTTT.

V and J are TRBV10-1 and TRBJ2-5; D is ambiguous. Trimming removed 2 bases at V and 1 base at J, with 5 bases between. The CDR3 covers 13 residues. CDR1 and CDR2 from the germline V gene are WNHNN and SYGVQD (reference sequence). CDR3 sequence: CASSEGVQETQYF. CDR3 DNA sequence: TGCGCCAGCAGTGAGGGAGTCCAAGAGACCCAGTACTTC.

The CDR3 is CASSLDLGGTFAGELFF. CDR3 sequence (DNA): TGTGCCAGCAGCTTAGATCTGGGCGGGACTTTTGCCGGGGAGCTGTTTTTT. This rearrangement joins TRBV11-3 to TRBJ2-2, with a tentative D call TRBD2 (6 bases). Germline CDR1 reads SGHNT; CDR2 reads YENEEA. The CDR3 covers 17 residues. The V gene lost 0 bases and the J gene lost 6 bases, with 17 bases spanning the gap. Based on the CDR3 plus reference TRBV11-3 and TRBJ2-2, the full variable domain is EAGVVQSPRYKIIEKKQPVAFWCNPISGHNTLYWYLQNLGQGPELLIRYENEEAVDDSQLPKDRFSAERLKGVDSTLKIQPAELGDSAVYLCASSLDLGGTFAGELFFGEGSRLTVL.

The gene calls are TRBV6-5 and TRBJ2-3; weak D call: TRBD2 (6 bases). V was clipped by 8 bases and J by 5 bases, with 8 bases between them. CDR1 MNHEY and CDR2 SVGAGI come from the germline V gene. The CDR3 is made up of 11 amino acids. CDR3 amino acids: CASRRGDTQYF. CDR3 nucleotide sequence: TGTGCCAGCCGGAGGGGAGATACGCAGTATTTT.

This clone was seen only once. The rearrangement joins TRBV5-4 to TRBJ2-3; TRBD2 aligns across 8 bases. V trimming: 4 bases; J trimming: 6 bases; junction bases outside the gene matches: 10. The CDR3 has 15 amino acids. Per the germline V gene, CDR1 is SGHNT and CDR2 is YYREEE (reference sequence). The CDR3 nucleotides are TGTGCCAGCAGCAAGGCTAGCGGGCCCCGGGATACGCAGTATTTT. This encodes CASSKASGPRDTQYF.

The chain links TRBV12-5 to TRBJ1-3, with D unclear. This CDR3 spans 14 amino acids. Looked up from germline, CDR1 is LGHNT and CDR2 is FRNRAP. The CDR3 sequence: CAYSRERFGNTIYF. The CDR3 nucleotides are TGTGCCTATAGCCGAGAGAGGTTCGGAAACACCATATATTTT.

The CDR3 nucleotides read TGTGCCAGTTCAAGGGGATTTACTACGTTCGAGCAGTACTTC. Translation: CASSRGFTTFEQYF. V usage is TRBV19 and J usage is TRBJ2-7, with a possible D match to TRBD1 (5 bases). From germline, CDR1 is LNHDA and CDR2 SQIVND (reference sequence). The CDR3 is 14 residues long. V was trimmed by 8 bases and J by 6 bases, leaving 20 bases between them. Full variable domain (outside the CDR3, taken from reference TRBV19 and TRBJ2-7): DGGITQSPKYLFRKEGQNVTLSCEQNLNHDAMYWYRQDPGQGLRLIYYSQIVNDFQKGDIAEGYSVSREKKESFPLTVTSAQKNPTAFYLCASSRGFTTFEQYFGPGTRLTVT.

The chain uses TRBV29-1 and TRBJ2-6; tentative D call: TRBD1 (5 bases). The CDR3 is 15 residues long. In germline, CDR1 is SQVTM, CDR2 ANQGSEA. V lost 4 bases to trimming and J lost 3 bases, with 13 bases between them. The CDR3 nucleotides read TGCAGCGTTGTTCTCAGGGCAGGTGGGGCCAACGTCCTGACTTTC. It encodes CSVVLRAGGANVLTF.

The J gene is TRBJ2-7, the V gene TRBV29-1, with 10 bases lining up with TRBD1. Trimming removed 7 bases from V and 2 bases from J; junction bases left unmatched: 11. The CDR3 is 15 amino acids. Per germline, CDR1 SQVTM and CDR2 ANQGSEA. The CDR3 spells CSALIGTGVPYEQYF. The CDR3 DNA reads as TGCAGCGCCCTCATCGGGACAGGGGTCCCCTACGAGCAGTACTTC.

CDR3 sequence reads: CASIPLGREGSYNEQFF. The CDR3 DNA sequence: TGTGCCAGCATTCCCCTTGGGCGGGAGGGGTCATACAATGAGCAGTTCTTC. The genes are TRBV27 and TRBJ2-1, with TRBD2 identical over 9 bases. Trimming cost V 7 bases and J 4 bases; bases outside gene matches: 14. The CDR3 has 17 amino acids. Germline CDR1 MNHEY, CDR2 SMNVEV (reference sequence).

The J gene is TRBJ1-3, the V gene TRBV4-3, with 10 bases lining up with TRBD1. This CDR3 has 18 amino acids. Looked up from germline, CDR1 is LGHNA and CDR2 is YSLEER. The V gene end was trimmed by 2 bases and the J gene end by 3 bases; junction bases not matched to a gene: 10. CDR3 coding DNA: TGCGCCAGCAGCCAACTGCTAGGGACAGGGGCAATTGGAAACACCATATATTTT. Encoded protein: CASSQLLGTGAIGNTIYF.

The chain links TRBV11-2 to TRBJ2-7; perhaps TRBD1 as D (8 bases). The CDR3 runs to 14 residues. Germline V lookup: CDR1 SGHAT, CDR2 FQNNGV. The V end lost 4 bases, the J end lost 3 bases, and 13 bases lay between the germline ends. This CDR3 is CASSSNRGGYEQYF. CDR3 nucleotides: TGTGCCAGCAGCTCGAACAGGGGGGGCTACGAGCAGTACTTC.

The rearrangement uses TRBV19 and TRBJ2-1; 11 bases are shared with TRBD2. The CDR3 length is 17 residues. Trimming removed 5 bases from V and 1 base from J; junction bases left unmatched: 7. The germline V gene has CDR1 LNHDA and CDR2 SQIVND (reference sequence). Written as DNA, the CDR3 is TGTGCCAGTAGTGCGGGACTAGCGGATCCTTCCTACAATGAGCAGTTCTTC. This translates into CASSAGLADPSYNEQFF.

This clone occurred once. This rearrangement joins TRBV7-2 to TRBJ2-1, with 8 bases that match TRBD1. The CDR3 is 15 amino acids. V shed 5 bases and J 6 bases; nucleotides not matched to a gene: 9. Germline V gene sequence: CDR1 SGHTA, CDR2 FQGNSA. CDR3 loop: CASSPPSRGLNEQFF. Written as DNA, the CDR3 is TGTGCCAGCAGCCCGCCCTCCAGGGGGCTCAATGAGCAGTTCTTC.

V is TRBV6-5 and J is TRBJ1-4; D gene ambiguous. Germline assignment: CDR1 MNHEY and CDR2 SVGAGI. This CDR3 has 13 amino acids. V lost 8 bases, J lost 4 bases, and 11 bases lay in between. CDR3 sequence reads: CASSAGNNEKLFF. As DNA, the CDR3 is TGTGCCAGCTCCGCGGGGAATAATGAAAAACTGTTTTTT.

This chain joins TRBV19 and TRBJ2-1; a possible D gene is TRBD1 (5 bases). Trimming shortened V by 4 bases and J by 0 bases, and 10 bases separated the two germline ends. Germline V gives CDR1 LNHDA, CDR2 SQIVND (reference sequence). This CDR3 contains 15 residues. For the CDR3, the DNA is TGTGCCAGTAGTAACAGGATATCCTCCTACAATGAGCAGTTCTTC. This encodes CASSNRISSYNEQFF.

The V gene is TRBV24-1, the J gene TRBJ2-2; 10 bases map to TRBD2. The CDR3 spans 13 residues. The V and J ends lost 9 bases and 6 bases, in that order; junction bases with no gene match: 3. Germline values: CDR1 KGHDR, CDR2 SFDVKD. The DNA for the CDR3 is TGTGCCACCGGCAGCGGGAGGGCCGGGGAGCTGTTTTTT. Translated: CATGSGRAGELFF.

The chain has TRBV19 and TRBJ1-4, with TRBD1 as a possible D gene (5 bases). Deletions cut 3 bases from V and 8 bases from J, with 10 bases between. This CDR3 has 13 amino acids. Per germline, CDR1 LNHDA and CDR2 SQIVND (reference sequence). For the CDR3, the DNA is TGTGCCAGTAGTATGGGCAGGGTGGAAAAACTGTTTTTT. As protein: CASSMGRVEKLFF.

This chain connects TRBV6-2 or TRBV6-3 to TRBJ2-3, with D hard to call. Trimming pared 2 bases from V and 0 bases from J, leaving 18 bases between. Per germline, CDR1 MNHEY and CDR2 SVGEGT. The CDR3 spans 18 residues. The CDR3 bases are TGTGCCAGCAGTTACCTGGGCCTGCATGTATATAGCACAGATACGCAGTATTTT. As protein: CASSYLGLHVYSTDTQYF.

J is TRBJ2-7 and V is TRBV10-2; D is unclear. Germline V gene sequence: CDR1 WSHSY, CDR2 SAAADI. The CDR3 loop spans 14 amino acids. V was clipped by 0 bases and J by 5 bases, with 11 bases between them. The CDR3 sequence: CASSESRWSDEQYF. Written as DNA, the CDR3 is TGCGCCAGCAGTGAGTCGAGGTGGAGCGACGAGCAGTACTTC.